Described below is a single T cell receptor (beta chain) sequence and its context. The antigen it recognizes is unknown. Base qualities are missing; no much larger clone stands one base away. This sample was taken from a study of molecular identifiers for immune sequencing clone quantification (dated by TCRdb to between 2017 and 2018). Study-level background: For a replicate experiment, RNA from roughly 21,000 or 96,000 naive CD8 T cells was divided into five aliquots, of which four were sequenced. This methods study benchmarked molecular-identifier clustering-based TCR repertoire sequencing (MIDCIRS) and TCR RNA copy counting, using CD8 T cells to do so.

Library generation was performed with PCR. Sequencing was performed on a NextSeq 500. Preparation of bulk TCR libraries followed a previously described approach, with the TCR primers listed in Table S5. The Qiagen AllPrep DNA/RNA kit was used to purify total RNA. Reads from multiple sequencing runs of the same library were pooled before analysis. The source study handled its data this way. Reads were retained only if the reads had an exact TCR constant sequence, and the retained reads were trimmed to 150 nt and grouped according to their 12-nt molecular barcodes. Reads in each barcode group were sub-clustered using a 15% Levenshtein threshold, and a quality-weighted consensus sequence was built for each RNA molecule. Non-functional sequences were filtered out, along with any lower-count sequence sitting one edit away from another sequence. Barcode sub-clusters with fewer than 20% of the maximum read count were removed, based on fitting two negative binomial distributions. TCRdb passed the public sequencing reads through fastp at Q25 and MiXCR, retaining productive beta sequences. Each entry is one CDR3 protein sequence, shown with its most common DNA and genes. Here the V and J calls rest on TCRdb's processing, not on the authors' analysis. The sample table contains under 800,000 distinct CDR3 sequences; only one count was recorded for roughly 27% of them. Of the sample, about 0.78% is held by the ten largest clones.

The full study reports these points: Spiked-in Jurkat TCR RNA (10 copies' worth), which is not part of the donor repertoire, was contained in the naive libraries. Highly expanded clone sizes could be underestimated because identical TCR molecules may share a barcode. In CMV-specific effector cells, clones with more than 20 RNA copies contained over 98% of molecules, whereas in naive cells such clones contained under 1% of molecules. Modeling gave about three recovered TCR RNA copies per cell versus approximately 10 by digital PCR, implying around 30% capture efficiency. Spiked-in Jurkat TCR RNA equivalent to a single cell was reported to be detectable even among some 910,000 naive CD8 T cells. When barcode sub-clustering was omitted, TCR diversity was inflated by chimeric consensus sequences, with chimeras reaching as high as 47%.

Reading the germline V gene gives CDR1 ENHRY and CDR2 SYGVKD. V ends up 0 bases short and J 5 bases short, with an unmatched junction base count of 12. Measured from the cysteine to the phenylalanine, the CDR3 is 18 residues long. Solely the CDR3 DNA is kept, with 54 bases framed from the first base. Libraries of naive CD8 T cells were generated from roughly 21,000 to 960,000 sorted cells, with 10%, 30% or 50% of the purified RNA used. Naive CD8 T cells were FACS-sorted as CD8+CD4-CCR7+CD45RA+ on a BD FACSAria II into RLT Plus buffer. Approximately 9 TCR copies' worth of Jurkat RNA were spiked into roughly 17,000-1,100,000 naive CD8 T cell samples to test detection sensitivity. CD8 T cells were enriched with RosetteSep CD8+ T Cell Enrichment Cocktail and Ficoll-Paque, followed by ACK red cell lysis.

Sequencing input: naive CD8+ T cells from blood, with Jurkat cell RNA spiked in. The cell subset or site label for this specimen denotes: FACS-sorted CD8+CD4-CCR7+CD45RA+ naive T cells. The chain employs TRBV10-3 and TRBJ1-4; 7 central bases correspond to TRBD1. This clonotype originated in a human donor in good health. Some libraries in this study had Jurkat cell RNA spiked in. Here the CDR3 is given as CAISESPQGFGPNEKLFF. The bases read TGTGCCATCAGTGAGTCACCACAGGGGTTCGGCCCAAATGAAAAACTGTTTTTT.